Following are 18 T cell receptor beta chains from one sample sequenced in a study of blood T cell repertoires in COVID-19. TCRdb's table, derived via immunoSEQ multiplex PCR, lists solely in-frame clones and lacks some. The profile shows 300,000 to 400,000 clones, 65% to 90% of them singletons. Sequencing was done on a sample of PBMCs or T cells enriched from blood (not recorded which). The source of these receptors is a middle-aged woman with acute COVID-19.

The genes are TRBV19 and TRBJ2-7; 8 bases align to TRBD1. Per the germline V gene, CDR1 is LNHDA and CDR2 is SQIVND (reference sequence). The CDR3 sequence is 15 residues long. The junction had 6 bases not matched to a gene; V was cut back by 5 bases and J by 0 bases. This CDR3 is CASSPGGTGSYEQYF. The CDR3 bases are TGTGCCAGTAGTCCAGGGGGGACAGGCTCCTACGAGCAGTACTTC.

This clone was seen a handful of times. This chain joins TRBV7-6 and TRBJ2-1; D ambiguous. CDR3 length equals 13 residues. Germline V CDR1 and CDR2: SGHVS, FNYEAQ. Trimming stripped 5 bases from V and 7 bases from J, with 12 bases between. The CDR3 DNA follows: TGTGCCAGCAGCCCCAATTTTGCGAATGAGCAGTTCTTC. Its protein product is CASSPNFANEQFF.

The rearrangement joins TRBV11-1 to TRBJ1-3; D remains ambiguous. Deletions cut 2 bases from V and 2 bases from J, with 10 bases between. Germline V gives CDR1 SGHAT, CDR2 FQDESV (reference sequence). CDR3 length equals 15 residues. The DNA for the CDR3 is TGTGCCAGCAGCTTAAGGATCGGGACTGGAAACACCATATATTTT. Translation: CASSLRIGTGNTIYF.

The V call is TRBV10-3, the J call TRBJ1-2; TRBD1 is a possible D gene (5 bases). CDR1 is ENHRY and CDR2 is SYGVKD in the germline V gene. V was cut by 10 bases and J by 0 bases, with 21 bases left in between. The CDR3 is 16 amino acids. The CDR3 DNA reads TGTGCCACCTATAGGGGCACTACATATCCTAACTATGGCTACACCTTC. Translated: CATYRGTTYPNYGYTF.

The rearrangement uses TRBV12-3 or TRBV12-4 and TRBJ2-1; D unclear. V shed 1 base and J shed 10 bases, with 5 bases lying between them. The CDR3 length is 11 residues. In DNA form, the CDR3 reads TGTGCCAGCAGTTTAGTCGAGGAGCAGTTCTTC. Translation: CASSLVEEQFF.

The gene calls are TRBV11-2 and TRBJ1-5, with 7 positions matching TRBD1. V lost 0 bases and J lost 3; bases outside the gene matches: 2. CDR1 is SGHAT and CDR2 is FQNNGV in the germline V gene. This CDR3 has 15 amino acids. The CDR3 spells CASSLDTGDNQPQHF. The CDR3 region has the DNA TGTGCCAGCAGCTTAGATACAGGGGACAATCAGCCCCAGCATTTT.

The CDR3 region is CASSQRGQGPYEQYF. The CDR3 DNA reads TGTGCCAGCAGTCAAAGGGGACAGGGCCCCTACGAGCAGTACTTC. The chain carries TRBV6-5 and TRBJ2-7; 9 bases align to TRBD1. V dropped 5 bases and J dropped 2; count of bases not matched to a gene: 7. The CDR3 covers 15 residues. The germline V gene encodes CDR1 MNHEY and CDR2 SVGAGI.

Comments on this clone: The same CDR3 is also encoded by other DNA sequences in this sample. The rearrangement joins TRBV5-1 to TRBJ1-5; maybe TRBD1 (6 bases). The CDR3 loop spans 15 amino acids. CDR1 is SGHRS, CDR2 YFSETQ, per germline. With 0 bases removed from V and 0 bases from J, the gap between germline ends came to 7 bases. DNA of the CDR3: TGCGCCAGCAGCTTGGAGGGGGATAGCAATCAGCCCCAGCATTTT. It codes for CASSLEGDSNQPQHF.

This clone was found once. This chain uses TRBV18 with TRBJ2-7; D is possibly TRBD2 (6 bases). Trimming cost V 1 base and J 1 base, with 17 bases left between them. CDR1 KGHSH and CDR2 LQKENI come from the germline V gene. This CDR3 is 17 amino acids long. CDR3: CASSPLGPSAGSYEQYF. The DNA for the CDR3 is TGTGCCAGCTCACCACTAGGCCCCTCTGCGGGGTCCTACGAGCAGTACTTC.

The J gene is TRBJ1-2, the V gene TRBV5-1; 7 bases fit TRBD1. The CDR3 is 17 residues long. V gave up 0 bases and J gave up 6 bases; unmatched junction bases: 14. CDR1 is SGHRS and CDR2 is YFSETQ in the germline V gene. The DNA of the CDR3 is TGCGCCAGCAGCTTGGCAGGGGGAAAGGGTAATCGGAATGGCTACACCTTC. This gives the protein CASSLAGGKGNRNGYTF.

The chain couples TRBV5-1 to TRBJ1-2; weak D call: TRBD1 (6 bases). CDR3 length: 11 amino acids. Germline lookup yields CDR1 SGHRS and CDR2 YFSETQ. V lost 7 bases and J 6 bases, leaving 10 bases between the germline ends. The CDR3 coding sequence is TGCGCCAGCGGGGGCCAGAATGGCTACACCTTC. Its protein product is CASGGQNGYTF.

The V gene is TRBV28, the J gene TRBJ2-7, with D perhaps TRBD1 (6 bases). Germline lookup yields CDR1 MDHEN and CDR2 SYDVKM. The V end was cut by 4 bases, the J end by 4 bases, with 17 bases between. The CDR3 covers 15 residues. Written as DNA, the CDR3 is TGTGCCAGCAGTTCTCCCCGGGACATCTTATACGAGCAGTACTTC. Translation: CASSSPRDILYEQYF.

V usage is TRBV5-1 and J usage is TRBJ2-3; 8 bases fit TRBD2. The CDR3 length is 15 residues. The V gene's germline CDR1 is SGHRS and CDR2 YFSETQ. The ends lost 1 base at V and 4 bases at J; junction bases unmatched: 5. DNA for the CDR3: TGCGCCAGCAGCTTGACGGGGGGGCCGCCAGATACGCAGTATTTT. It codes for CASSLTGGPPDTQYF. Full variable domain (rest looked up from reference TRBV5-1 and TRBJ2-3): KAGVTQTPRYLIKTRGQQVTLSCSPISGHRSVSWYQQTPGQGLQFLFEYFSETQRNKGNFPGRFSGRQFSNSRSEMNVSTLELGDSALYLCASSLTGGPPDTQYFGPGTRLTVL.

CDR3 bases: TGTGCCAGCAGCCCCTCTCAAACACGAACAACTAATGAAAAACTGTTTTTT. It is translated as CASSPSQTRTTNEKLFF. The rearrangement joins TRBV3-1 (or the pseudogene TRBV3-2) to TRBJ1-4; D is unresolved. V was pared by 4 bases and J by 0 bases, with 15 bases between. CDR3 size: 17 residues. The V gene's germline CDR1 is LGHDT and CDR2 YNNKEL (reference sequence).

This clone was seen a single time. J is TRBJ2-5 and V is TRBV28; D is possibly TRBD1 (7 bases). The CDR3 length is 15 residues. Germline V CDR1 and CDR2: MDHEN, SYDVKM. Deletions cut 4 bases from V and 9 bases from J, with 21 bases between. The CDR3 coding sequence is TGTGCCAGCAGTTCTCATTCAGGGGGGACGGGTGCCCAGTACTTC. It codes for CASSSHSGGTGAQYF.

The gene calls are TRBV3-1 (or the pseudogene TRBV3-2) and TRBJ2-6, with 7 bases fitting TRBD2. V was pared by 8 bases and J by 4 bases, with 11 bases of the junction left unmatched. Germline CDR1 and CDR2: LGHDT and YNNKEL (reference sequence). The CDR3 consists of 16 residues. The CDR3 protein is CASQRGGRAGANVLTF. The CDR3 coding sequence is TGTGCCAGCCAGAGAGGAGGGAGGGCCGGGGCCAACGTCCTGACTTTC.

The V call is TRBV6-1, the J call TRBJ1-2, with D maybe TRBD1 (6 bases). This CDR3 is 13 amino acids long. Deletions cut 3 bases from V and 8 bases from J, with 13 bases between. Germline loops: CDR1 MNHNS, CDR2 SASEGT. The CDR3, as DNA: TGTGCCAGCAGTGAGTACAGGGTAGGAGGCTACACCTTC. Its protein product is CASSEYRVGGYTF.

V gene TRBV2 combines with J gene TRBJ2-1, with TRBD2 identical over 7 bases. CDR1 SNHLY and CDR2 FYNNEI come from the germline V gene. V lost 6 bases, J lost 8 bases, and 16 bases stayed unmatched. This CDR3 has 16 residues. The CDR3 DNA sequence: TGTGCCAGCAGCGCTTTGAGCGGGAAATGGGGGGATGAGCAGTTCTTC. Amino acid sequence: CASSALSGKWGDEQFF.